This T cell receptor (beta chain) was profiled in a study of T cells expressing NK-cell markers. General study points: Four of the donors also had these clonotypes leading their CD3+CD56-NKG2C+ fraction. Top CD8+ clonotypes included the dominant CD3+CD56+NKG2C+ clonotypes in roughly 6 donors.

Germline V gene data show CDR1 as LNHDA and CDR2 as SQIVND (reference sequence). The CDR3 consists of 17 residues. In the case of this clonotype: The antigen remains undetermined.

For each CDR3 protein, TCRdb gives one entry from its re-call of the 5' RACE reads, without DNA. Its table lists a few hundred thousand distinct CDR3 sequences. This TCR came from a man aged 18-69 years in good health. The V gene is TRBV19, the J gene TRBJ2-1; TCRdb selects TRBD1, and the lack of DNA leaves this call unchecked. The sample taken for sequencing was blood T cells: a sorted CD56 or NKG2C T cell subset, CD4+ or CD8+ T cells, or bulk PBMC T cells (not recorded which). The CDR3 reads CASSMEPGTPPYNEQFF.